The 20 T cell receptor beta chains below come from one sample, sequenced in a study of post-analysis software for immune sequencing data. Their antigens are not known. Whole-study findings and limits: Patients showed TRBV5-6, TRBV5-1 and TRBV20-1 among a few TRBV segments more frequent than in controls.

Unique molecular identifiers were built into the TCR beta cDNA libraries. TCRdb redid the calling of the PCR reads with MiXCR, one entry per CDR3 protein. The sample lists 750,000 to 950,000 distinct CDR3 sequences; approximately 53% were seen once. Input material: blood. These receptors were obtained from a girl aged 10-17 years with multiple sclerosis.

V and J are TRBV24-1 and TRBJ2-1; 7 bases fit TRBD1. CDR3 size: 15 residues. Germline CDR1 is KGHDR and CDR2 is SFDVKD. Trimming cost V 4 bases and J 7 bases; bases outside gene matches: 9. The CDR3 sequence is CATSDPRQGTNEQFF. The CDR3, as DNA: TGTGCCACCAGTGACCCCCGACAGGGTACGAATGAGCAGTTCTTC.

This clonotype has a handful of counts. CDR3 residues: CASSYSSGNEQYF. CDR3 nucleotide sequence: TGTGCCAGCAGTTATTCTAGCGGGAACGAGCAGTACTTC. The chain joins TRBV6-2 or TRBV6-3 to TRBJ2-5; 9 bases fit TRBD2. The J call may be faulty, since TRBJ2-7 better matches the DNA end. Looked up from germline, CDR1 is MNHEY and CDR2 is SVGEGT. This CDR3 is built from 13 residues.

This clonotype was observed a few times. This rearrangement joins TRBV10-3 to TRBJ1-2; possible D gene TRBD1, 5 bases. V shed 10 bases and J shed 6 bases, with 12 bases lying between them. The CDR3 runs 11 residues. CDR1 is ENHRY and CDR2 is SYGVKD in the germline V gene. CDR3 bases: TGTGCCAGCACCCAGGGTAATGGCTACACCTTC. This sequence encodes CASTQGNGYTF.

This clonotype appeared a few times. The rearrangement joins TRBV5-5 to TRBJ2-5, with 8 bases aligning to TRBD1. CDR1 is SGHKS, CDR2 YYEKEE, per germline (reference sequence). J lost 4 bases, V lost 0 bases, and 2 bases had no gene match. This CDR3 contains 14 residues. This CDR3 reads CASSLATGGETQYF. DNA of the CDR3: TGTGCCAGCAGCTTGGCAACAGGGGGAGAGACCCAGTACTTC.

This clonotype came up once. The CDR3 coding sequence is TGTGCCATCAGTGCCGATAAAGAGGGACGGTTCTACAATGAGCAGTTCTTC. It specifies CAISADKEGRFYNEQFF. This chain links TRBV10-3 with TRBJ2-1, with D perhaps TRBD1 or TRBD2 (5 bases each). Germline CDR1 and CDR2: ENHRY and SYGVKD. Trimming cost V 4 bases and J 3 bases, with 19 bases left between them. CDR3 length equals 17 residues.

The chain is built from TRBV12-5 and TRBJ2-3; 8 bases agree with TRBD2. The junction had 2 bases not matched to a gene; V was cut back by 4 bases and J by 2 bases. The CDR3 length is 14 residues. Germline values: CDR1 LGHNT, CDR2 FRNRAP. CDR3 amino acids: CASGSGRATDTQYF. The CDR3, as DNA: TGTGCTAGTGGTTCCGGGAGGGCCACAGATACGCAGTATTTT.

This rearrangement joins TRBV12-3 or TRBV12-4 to TRBJ1-2; D unclear. The CDR3 length is 15 residues. Trimming left V 3 bases short and J 0 bases short, with 11 bases between. CDR3 coding DNA: TGTGCCAGCAGTTTTTGGCATCTCTCTAACTATGGCTACACCTTC. This translates into CASSFWHLSNYGYTF.

The genes are TRBV20-1 and TRBJ2-7, with TRBD1 as a possible D gene (6 bases). CDR3 length: 15 amino acids. Trimming took 5 bases from V and 0 from J, leaving 17 bases between them. Germline CDR1 DFQATT, CDR2 SNEGSKA (reference sequence). The CDR3 spells CSAWELRDNSYEQYF. CDR3 coding DNA: TGCAGTGCTTGGGAACTCCGGGACAACTCCTACGAGCAGTACTTC.

V and J are TRBV5-5 and TRBJ1-1; tentatively, D is TRBD1 (6 bases). Trimming took 5 bases from V and 0 from J, leaving 14 bases between them. The CDR3 runs to 15 residues. CDR1 SGHKS and CDR2 YYEKEE come from the germline V gene (reference sequence). CDR3 residues: CASRFQRGLNTEAFF. In nucleotides, the CDR3 is TGTGCCAGCAGATTCCAAAGGGGGTTGAACACTGAAGCTTTCTTT.

The chain's CDR3 is CASSPPGLGFTDTQYF. For the CDR3, the DNA is TGTGCCAGCTCACCCCCGGGACTAGGCTTCACAGATACGCAGTACTTC. The chain carries TRBV18 and TRBJ2-7, with TRBD2 identical over 8 bases. The CDR3 has 16 residues. CDR1 KGHSH and CDR2 LQKENI come from the germline V gene. V lost 3 bases and J lost 9; bases outside the gene matches: 16.

The rearrangement uses TRBV6-6 and TRBJ1-2, with 7 bases fitting TRBD1. The ends lost 2 bases at V and 8 bases at J; junction bases unmatched: 8. The CDR3 consists of 14 residues. Per germline, CDR1 MNHNY and CDR2 SVGAGI (reference sequence). CDR3 in amino acids: CASSYQTGNGGYTF. CDR3 nucleotides: TGTGCCAGCAGTTACCAGACAGGGAATGGGGGCTACACCTTC.

This rearrangement joins TRBV14 to TRBJ2-1, with D hard to call. V lost 4 bases and J lost 6, with 7 bases in between. There are 12 residues in the CDR3. Germline V lookup: CDR1 SGHDN, CDR2 FVKESK. CDR3 in DNA: TGTGCCAGCAGCCTCTCCCCCAATGAGCAGTTCTTC. The encoded protein is CASSLSPNEQFF.

This clonotype occurred a few times. This chain uses TRBV12-3 or TRBV12-4 with TRBJ2-1; tentative D call: TRBD1 (5 bases). Trimming left V 6 bases short and J 6 bases short, with 12 bases between. CDR3 size: 13 residues. The CDR3 region is CASRLGAANEQFF. The CDR3, as DNA: TGTGCCAGCAGACTTGGGGCGGCCAATGAGCAGTTCTTC.

The chain links TRBV4-1 to TRBJ2-3; D unresolved. The CDR3 runs 15 residues. Trimming left V 0 bases short and J 0 bases short, with 7 bases between. Per germline, CDR1 MGHRA and CDR2 YSYEKL. This CDR3 reads CASSQDWSSTDTQYF. The DNA of the CDR3 is TGCGCCAGCAGCCAAGATTGGTCTAGCACAGATACGCAGTATTTT.

The chain joins TRBV5-1 to TRBJ2-7, with a tentative D call TRBD1 (7 bases). CDR3 size: 18 residues. CDR1 and CDR2 from the germline V gene are SGHRS and YFSETQ. Trimming removed 4 bases from V and 1 base from J, with 24 bases in between. The CDR3 here is CASSVGLGGRQGSYEQYF. The CDR3 coding sequence is TGCGCCAGCAGCGTGGGACTTGGGGGGAGACAGGGATCCTACGAGCAGTACTTC.

This clonotype was seen a few times. The rearrangement links TRBV12-3 or TRBV12-4 to TRBJ2-3; no clear D gene. Trimming shortened V by 4 bases and J by 3 bases, and 20 bases separated the two germline ends. The CDR3 extends over 17 amino acids. The DNA of the CDR3 is TGTGCCAGCAGTTCCCTGGTCACGACCGCCCCTACAGATACGCAGTATTTT. Amino acid sequence: CASSSLVTTAPTDTQYF.

The J gene is TRBJ2-7, the V gene TRBV3-1; 9 nucleotides agree with TRBD2. The V segment lost 4 bases and the J segment 7 bases; nucleotides outside the gene matches: 14. In germline, CDR1 is LGHDT, CDR2 YNNKEL (reference sequence). CDR3 length: 16 residues. CDR3 DNA: TGTGCCAGCAGCCGGGTGGGCCTAGCGGGAATCAATGAGCAGTACTTC. This gives the protein CASSRVGLAGINEQYF.

This sequence joins TRBV6-5 and TRBJ2-7; D may be TRBD2 (7 bases). This CDR3 contains 14 residues. V was pared by 4 bases and J by 3 bases, with 13 bases between. CDR1 is MNHEY, CDR2 SVGAGI, per germline. The CDR3 nucleotides read TGTGCCAGCAGTTCACACGGGGGGCGCTACGAGCAGTACTTC. Its translation is CASSSHGGRYEQYF.

This rearrangement joins TRBV3-1 to TRBJ2-4; TRBD2 is a possible D gene (5 bases). The CDR3 covers 14 residues. From germline, CDR1 is LGHDT and CDR2 YNNKEL (reference sequence). V gave up 7 bases and J gave up 1 base, with 11 bases separating them. The CDR3 nucleotides read TGTGCCAGCACCGGGGTGGGGGCCAAAAACATTCAGTACTTC. Amino acid sequence: CASTGVGAKNIQYF.

V usage is TRBV19 and J usage is TRBJ2-3; TRBD1 is a possible D gene (5 bases). The germline V and J ends were trimmed by 8 bases and 7 bases, with 10 bases remaining between them. The CDR3 loop spans 11 amino acids. Germline CDR1 reads LNHDA; CDR2 reads SQIVND (reference sequence). CDR3 sequence (DNA): TGTGCCAGTGCTAAGGGGAATACGCAGTATTTT. Translating gives CASAKGNTQYF.